Each of the 2 T cell receptor beta chains below was sequenced from the same sample in a study of Ad26.COV2.S vaccination and SARS-CoV-2 variants. The protocol was immunoSEQ multiplex PCR, while the TCRdb copy is restricted to in-frame clones and leaves out a portion. The sample lists 350,000 to 400,000 clones; about 85% were seen once. Treatment of the sample: 15 to 20 received Ad26.COV2.S at low or high dose, single or two shots; roughly five received placebo; per-sample allocation not given. Day 63 after the first vaccine or placebo injection was the time point for sampling. The starting material was peripheral blood, obtained in a trial of Ad26.COV2.S vaccine versus placebo. These receptors all come from a person between 18 and 65 years old who received the Ad26.COV2.S COVID-19 vaccine or a placebo.

This chain connects TRBV28 to TRBJ1-2; maybe TRBD1 (5 bases). The V and J ends lost 5 bases and 7 bases respectively, with 17 bases between them. The CDR3 loop spans 14 amino acids. The germline gives CDR1 MDHEN, CDR2 SYDVKM. In DNA form, the CDR3 reads TGTGCCAGCAGTCCCCCCGGGACCAATCCTGGCTACACCTTC. The encoded protein is CASSPPGTNPGYTF.

V and J are TRBV24-1 and TRBJ2-1; D not resolved. CDR1 is KGHDR and CDR2 is SFDVKD in the germline V gene. The CDR3 loop spans 12 amino acids. V lost 2 bases to trimming and J lost 6 bases, with 4 bases between them. CDR3 loop: CATSDWSNEQFF. The CDR3 DNA is TGTGCCACCAGTGATTGGAGCAATGAGCAGTTCTTC.